A single sample gave rise to the 8 T cell receptor beta chains below, sequenced in a study of blood T cell repertoires in COVID-19. Produced via immunoSEQ multiplex PCR; TCRdb's table is partial and in-frame only. The data contain 220,000 or so clones, approximately 86% of them singletons. The material sequenced was peripheral blood. The receptor set was obtained from a woman aged 45 to 65 with COVID-19, enrolled during active disease.

The count of this clone is one. V is TRBV27 and J is TRBJ2-3; 8 nucleotides match TRBD2. Trimming cost V 2 bases and J 1 base; bases outside gene matches: 2. The CDR3 consists of 15 residues. The germline V gene encodes CDR1 MNHEY and CDR2 SMNVEV (reference sequence). The CDR3, as DNA: TGTGCCAGCAGTTTAGGGACTAGGGGCACAGATACGCAGTATTTT. Residues: CASSLGTRGTDTQYF.

J is TRBJ2-1 and V is TRBV7-2; TRBD1 matches 9 bases. The CDR3 has 15 amino acids. Per germline, CDR1 SGHTA and CDR2 FQGNSA. J gave up 3 bases and V 1 base, and 1 base lay outside the gene matches. The CDR3 bases are TGTGCCAGCAGCTTAGGGGGACAGGGCTACAATGAGCAGTTCTTC. This translates into CASSLGGQGYNEQFF.

The genes are TRBV28 and TRBJ1-2; TRBD1 might be the D (5 bases). The CDR3 runs to 17 residues. V dropped 6 bases and J dropped 3 bases, with 23 bases sitting between them. Germline V lookup: CDR1 MDHEN, CDR2 SYDVKM. CDR3: CASSLNEGATSYYGYTF. The CDR3 DNA follows: TGTGCCAGCAGCCTCAATGAAGGGGCCACCTCCTACTATGGCTACACCTTC.

The rearrangement uses TRBV4-1 and TRBJ1-2; TRBD1 agrees at 12 bases. Germline trimming cut 3 bases from V and 2 bases from J; bases unmatched to any gene: 1. CDR1 and CDR2 (germline): MGHRA, YSYEKL. CDR3 size: 15 residues. CDR3 bases: TGCGCCAGCAGCCAGGGACAGGGGGCCAACTATGGCTACACCTTC. Its translation: CASSQGQGANYGYTF.

The chain carries TRBV19 and TRBJ1-5; D remains unclear. V was shortened by 7 bases and J by 6 bases, with 10 bases between the two germline ends. CDR3 size: 12 residues. CDR1 and CDR2 from the germline V gene are LNHDA and SQIVND (reference sequence). As DNA, the CDR3 is TGTGCCAGTACCCCTTTCGGTCAGCCCCAGCATTTT. This codes for CASTPFGQPQHF.

V and J are TRBV7-2 and TRBJ2-1, with TRBD2 matching over 13 bases. The CDR3 runs to 17 residues. Germline V gene sequence: CDR1 SGHTA, CDR2 FQGNSA. V lost 6 bases, J lost 5 bases, and 10 bases stayed unmatched. CDR3: CASRFGSTSGGDNEQFF. The CDR3 DNA sequence: TGTGCCAGCAGGTTTGGGTCCACTAGCGGGGGGGACAATGAGCAGTTCTTC.

The count of this clone is one. The chain employs TRBV15 and TRBJ2-7; no clear D gene. The ends were cut back, 3 bases at V and 4 bases at J, with 7 bases in the middle. Per the germline V gene, CDR1 is LNHNV and CDR2 is YYDKDF (reference sequence). The length of the CDR3 is 12 residues. The CDR3 DNA is TGTGCCACCAGCAGGGTGAGTTACGAGCAGTACGTC. Translation: CATSRVSYEQYV.

This chain links TRBV6-5 with TRBJ2-7; a weak D match, TRBD2 (5 bases). CDR3 length: 14 amino acids. With 7 bases removed from V and 5 bases from J, the gap between germline ends came to 18 bases. Germline assignment: CDR1 MNHEY and CDR2 SVGAGI. CDR3 coding DNA: TGTGCCAGCAAGGCTGACGTACAGAGGGACGAGCAGTACGTC. This sequence encodes CASKADVQRDEQYV.